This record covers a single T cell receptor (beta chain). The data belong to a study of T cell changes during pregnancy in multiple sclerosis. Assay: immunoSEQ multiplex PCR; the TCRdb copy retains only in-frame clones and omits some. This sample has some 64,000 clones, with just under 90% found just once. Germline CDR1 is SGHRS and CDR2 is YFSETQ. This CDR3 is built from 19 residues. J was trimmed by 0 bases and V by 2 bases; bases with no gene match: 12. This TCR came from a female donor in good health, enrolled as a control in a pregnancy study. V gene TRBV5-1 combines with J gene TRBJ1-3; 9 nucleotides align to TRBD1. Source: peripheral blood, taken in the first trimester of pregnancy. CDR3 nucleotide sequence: TGCGCCAGCAGCTTACGTCCCGGGACAGGGACCGACTCTGGAAACACCATATATTTT. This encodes CASSLRPGTGTDSGNTIYF.